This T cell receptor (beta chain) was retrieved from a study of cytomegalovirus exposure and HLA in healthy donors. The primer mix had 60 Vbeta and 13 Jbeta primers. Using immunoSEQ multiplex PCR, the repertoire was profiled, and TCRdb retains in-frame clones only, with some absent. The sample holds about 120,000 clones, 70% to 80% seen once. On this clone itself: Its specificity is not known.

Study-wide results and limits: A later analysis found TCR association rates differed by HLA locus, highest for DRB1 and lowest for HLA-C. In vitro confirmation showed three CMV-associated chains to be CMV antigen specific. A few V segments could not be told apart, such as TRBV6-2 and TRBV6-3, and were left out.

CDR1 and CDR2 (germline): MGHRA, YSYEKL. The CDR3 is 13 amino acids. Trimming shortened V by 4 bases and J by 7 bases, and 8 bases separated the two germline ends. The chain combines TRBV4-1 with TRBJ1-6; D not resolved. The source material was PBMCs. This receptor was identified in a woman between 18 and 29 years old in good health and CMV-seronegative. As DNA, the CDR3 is TGCGCCAGCAGCCCCTCGGAGAATTCACCCCTCCACTTT. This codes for CASSPSENSPLHF.